The TCR beta chain described here comes from a study of blood T cells in healthy people across ages. The length of the CDR3 is 15 residues. With V trimmed by 4 bases and J by 3 bases, 5 bases remained unmatched. Germline V lookup: CDR1 SGHTA, CDR2 FQGTGA. About 10 milliliters of peripheral blood were drawn from each donor into EDTA-treated tubes. At least 5.5 micrograms of total RNA were extracted per sample. Notes on the study in general: Estimates of total diversity, which came from one million sequenced T cells, were considered to be underestimates.

As for this clonotype: Its specificity is not known.

A second PCR of 7 to 11 cycles used a sample-barcoded 5' primer and a J-beta primer mix. Sequencing recovered at least 3 million CDR3-containing paired-end reads from each sample. TCRdb itself ran the 5' RACE reads through MiXCR, one entry per CDR3 protein. The sample contains around 2 million distinct CDR3 sequences, about two fifths of which appear only once. The chain employs TRBV7-3 and TRBJ2-1; TRBD1 matches at 8 bases. Sequences were obtained from blood. The receptor was isolated from a human donor in good health. The CDR3, as DNA: TGTGCCAGCAGCTCGACAGGGGCCCTCTACAATGAGCAGTTCTTC. Translation gives CASSSTGALYNEQFF.